The clone carrying this T cell receptor beta chain is a singleton in its sample. Antigen unknown. TCRdb's copy holds only in-frame clones and misses some; the assay was immunoSEQ multiplex PCR. This sample yields some 140,000 clones, of which 90% to 95% are seen a single time; about 1.9% belongs to the top ten. The data stem from a study of T cell responses to AZD1222 COVID-19 vaccine. Across the whole study: Combined were second doses at about 4 or about 12 weeks.

The germline CDR1 and CDR2 sequences are LGHNA and YSLEER. The V gene lost 4 bases and the J gene lost 4 bases, with 19 bases spanning the gap. The CDR3 contains 16 residues. Whole-study results and caveats: Only a handful of AZD1222 recipients, more than five in all, had baseline seropositivity. White British ancestry dominated among donors, who included more females, and clonal diversity was possibly underestimated. In the spike-specific TCR repertoire, nearly half reportedly target unmutated variant regions.

V and J are TRBV4-3 and TRBJ1-2; D may be TRBD1 (5 bases). The receptor was isolated from an adult in good health. The sequencing here drew on peripheral blood, taken on day 0 of AZD1222 vaccination. The CDR3 bases are TGCGCCAGCAGCCTCCGTGGGGTCAGGGCGGGCTATGGCTACACCTTC. It codes for CASSLRGVRAGYGYTF.